These 18 T cell receptor beta chains were all obtained from the same sample, sequenced in a study of T-cell reconstitution after alpha-beta-depleted transplantation in children. The TCRbeta library incorporated unique molecular identifiers. TCRdb itself ran the PCR reads through MiXCR, one entry per CDR3 protein. The table has about 690,000 distinct CDR3 sequences, roughly 15% seen once; the top ten hold over 0.95%. The specimen comprised PBMCs from the stem cell graft donor, sampled from the stem cell graft. The origin of the receptors is a human donor who donated a stem cell graft to a child with acute myeloid leukemia.

This clonotype has at least ten counts. The chain joins TRBV20-1 to TRBJ2-7, with a possible D match to TRBD1 (6 bases). V was clipped by 3 bases and J by 5 bases, with 23 bases between them. In germline, CDR1 is DFQATT, CDR2 SNEGSKA (reference sequence). CDR3 length equals 16 residues. In DNA form, the CDR3 reads TGCAGTGCTAGTGGGGGCACCGGGACCCACAGCGACGAGCAGTACGTC. Translated: CSASGGTGTHSDEQYV.

The chain uses TRBV4-2 and TRBJ1-2, with D uncertain. Trimming shortened V by 6 bases and J by 4 bases, and 9 bases separated the two germline ends. The CDR3 sequence is 12 residues long. Germline V gene lookup returns CDR1 LGHNA and CDR2 YNFKEQ. The CDR3 reads CASRGEGYGYTF. The CDR3 nucleotides read TGTGCCAGCAGGGGCGAAGGCTATGGCTACACCTTC.

This clonotype was seen ten or more times. The genes are TRBV27 and TRBJ1-5; D is unclear. The germline V gene has CDR1 MNHEY and CDR2 SMNVEV (reference sequence). V lost 8 bases, J lost 4 bases, and 12 bases lay in between. The CDR3 runs 13 residues. CDR3 amino acids: CASRLAGNQPQHF. The CDR3 nucleotides read TGTGCCAGCCGCCTCGCGGGGAATCAGCCCCAGCATTTT.

The chain employs TRBV28 and TRBJ2-7; 9 bases match TRBD1. Germline V CDR1 and CDR2: MDHEN, SYDVKM. This CDR3 comprises 15 residues. V was clipped by 4 bases and J by 6 bases; unmatched bases: 10. The CDR3 DNA follows: TGTGCCAGCAGTTCCGCCGGGACAGGGTACTCCGAGCAGTACGTC. Encoded protein: CASSSAGTGYSEQYV.

The rearrangement joins TRBV2 to TRBJ2-6; the D gene could be TRBD1 or TRBD2 (5 bases each). The CDR3 totals 16 residues. In germline, CDR1 is SNHLY, CDR2 FYNNEI. Trimming cost V 6 bases and J 0 bases, with 12 bases left between them. The CDR3 DNA is TGTGCCAGCAGGACGGGGACGGACTCTGGGGCCAACGTCCTGACTTTC. This codes for CASRTGTDSGANVLTF.

At least ten counts were recorded for this clonotype. This chain uses TRBV20-1 with TRBJ2-4; D call uncertain. The CDR3 contains 15 residues. From germline, CDR1 is DFQATT and CDR2 SNEGSKA (reference sequence). Trimming shortened V by 0 bases and J by 2 bases, and 11 bases separated the two germline ends. The CDR3 here is CSARDPQEPKNIQYF. DNA for the CDR3: TGCAGTGCTAGAGATCCTCAGGAACCCAAAAACATTCAGTACTTC.

This clonotype was observed a handful of times. J is TRBJ2-1 and V is TRBV28, with D perhaps given as TRBD1 or TRBD2 (6 bases each). V was pared by 8 bases and J by 4 bases, with 21 bases between. Germline lookup yields CDR1 MDHEN and CDR2 SYDVKM. The CDR3 has 16 amino acids. CDR3 loop: CASPPRGSGKYNEQFF. The CDR3 DNA sequence: TGTGCCAGCCCTCCCAGGGGTAGCGGTAAATACAATGAGCAGTTCTTC.

The chain is built from TRBV2 and TRBJ2-1; perhaps TRBD1 as D (5 bases). Trimming took off 7 bases at V and 4 bases at J, with 8 bases between the two ends. This CDR3 spans 12 amino acids. CDR1 and CDR2 from the germline V gene are SNHLY and FYNNEI. The CDR3 loop reads CASTDKYNEQFF. CDR3 DNA: TGTGCCAGCACGGACAAGTACAATGAGCAGTTCTTC.

This clonotype has a handful of counts. The V call is TRBV5-5, the J call TRBJ1-1, with D tentatively TRBD1 (6 bases). V dropped 4 bases and J dropped 4 bases, with 20 bases sitting between them. This CDR3 spans 16 amino acids. Germline CDR1 and CDR2: SGHKS and YYEKEE (reference sequence). The CDR3 loop reads CASSLGQRPPGTEAFF. The CDR3 coding sequence is TGTGCCAGCAGCCTTGGACAGCGGCCCCCGGGCACTGAAGCTTTCTTT.

This clonotype was seen many times. This rearrangement joins TRBV20-1 to TRBJ2-7; 7 bases are shared with TRBD1. The CDR3 extends over 15 amino acids. With 0 bases clipped from V and 2 bases from J, the junction kept 7 bases outside the gene matches. Germline-derived CDR1 and CDR2 are DFQATT and SNEGSKA (reference sequence). The CDR3 DNA reads TGCAGTGCTAGAGAAATCGGGACAGACCCCTACGAGCAGTACTTC. This codes for CSAREIGTDPYEQYF.

This clonotype has ten or more counts. The chain is built from TRBV20-1 and TRBJ2-3; D unclear. The CDR3 totals 12 residues. The germline V and J ends were trimmed by 3 bases and 9 bases, with 13 bases remaining between them. CDR1 is DFQATT, CDR2 SNEGSKA, per germline (reference sequence). The CDR3 DNA follows: TGCAGTGCTAGCCCTACCAGCCGGACGCAGTATTTT. This codes for CSASPTSRTQYF.

There are many counts of this clonotype. The chain uses TRBV20-1 and TRBJ2-3; 10 bases align to TRBD2. Germline trimming cut 5 bases from V and 6 bases from J; bases unmatched to any gene: 17. The CDR3 is 17 amino acids. CDR1 and CDR2 (germline): DFQATT, SNEGSKA (reference sequence). The CDR3 loop is CSAYNSRTSGIRDTQYF. The CDR3 DNA sequence: TGCAGTGCTTATAATAGTAGGACTAGCGGTATCAGGGATACGCAGTATTTT.

This clonotype was counted many times. The gene calls are TRBV12-3 or TRBV12-4 and TRBJ2-2; D uncertain. The CDR3 has 14 amino acids. The V end was cut by 1 base, the J end by 3 bases, with 6 bases between. The CDR3 here is CASSLVGYTGELFF. In nucleotides, the CDR3 is TGTGCCAGCAGTTTAGTCGGGTACACCGGGGAGCTGTTTTTT.

This chain uses TRBV5-8 with TRBJ2-5; D might be TRBD2 (6 bases). CDR3 length: 16 amino acids. CDR1 is SGHTS and CDR2 is YDEGEE in the germline V gene. Deletions cut 1 base from V and 2 bases from J, with 15 bases between. DNA of the CDR3: TGTGCCAGCAGCTTGATCAGGGCCAGCGGGCAAGAGACCCAGTACTTC. This sequence encodes CASSLIRASGQETQYF. The full variable domain, with the rest looked up from reference TRBV5-8 and TRBJ2-5, is EAGVTQSPTHLIKTRGQQATLRCSPISGHTSVYWYQQALGLGLQFLLWYDEGEERNRGNFPPRFSGRQFPNYSSELNVNALELEDSALYLCASSLIRASGQETQYFGPGTRLLVL.

This clonotype was detected ten times or more. The chain employs TRBV12-3 or TRBV12-4 and TRBJ2-5; D is possibly TRBD2 (5 bases). This CDR3 comprises 14 residues. The V end lost 6 bases, the J end lost 5 bases, and 16 bases lay between the germline ends. The CDR3 spells CASSFRNGEETQYF. The DNA for the CDR3 is TGTGCCAGCAGCTTTAGAAACGGGGAGGAGACCCAGTACTTC.

This clonotype has at least ten counts. The chain employs TRBV12-3 or TRBV12-4 and TRBJ1-6; the D gene is possibly TRBD1 (5 bases). The ends were cut back, 4 bases at V and 9 bases at J, with 13 bases in the middle. The CDR3 covers 14 residues. CDR3 nucleotide sequence: TGTGCCAGCAGTTCGGGACCAGGTGTTTCACCCCTCCACTTT. This translates into CASSSGPGVSPLHF.

This clonotype appeared many times. V and J are TRBV20-1 and TRBJ2-1; 10 bases map to TRBD2. J lost 7 bases, V lost 6 bases, and 6 bases had no gene match. The V gene's germline CDR1 is DFQATT and CDR2 SNEGSKA (reference sequence). The CDR3 runs 13 residues. The CDR3 protein is CSAQRGGGNEQFF. CDR3 in DNA: TGCAGTGCCCAGCGGGGGGGAGGGAATGAGCAGTTCTTC.

This clonotype was seen repeatedly, ten times or more. The chain uses TRBV5-1 and TRBJ2-1, with TRBD1 as a possible D gene (6 bases). This CDR3 is built from 15 residues. From germline, CDR1 is SGHRS and CDR2 YFSETQ. V shed 4 bases and J shed 4 bases, with 15 bases lying between them. The CDR3 region is CASSLTGNDYNEQFF. For the CDR3, the DNA is TGCGCCAGCAGCCTTACAGGGAACGATTACAATGAGCAGTTCTTC.